This T cell receptor (beta chain) was obtained from a study of graft-versus-host responses after intestinal transplantation. The authors seeded about 200,000 CFSE-labeled responder cells together with about 200,000 irradiated stimulator cells tagged with violet dye. Proliferating responders of the CD3+CD4+ and CD3+CD8+ phenotypes with low CFSE were sorted after the reaction. In its sample, this clone was seen a few times. Study-wide points: In recipient marrow, GvH clones were found, and some appeared first in ileum or blood.

Libraries were prepared by immunoSEQ multiplex PCR; TCRdb keeps only in-frame clonotypes and omits some of them. The top ten clones hold about 1.5% of a sample with about 22,000 clones, approximately 40% of them seen once. The clonotype originates from a human patient who received an intestinal transplant. Here the sequenced sample was alloreactive CD8+ T cells from a mixed lymphocyte reaction culture, taken before intestinal transplant. Documented subset: CFSE-low proliferating T cells sorted from roughly 6-day pre-transplant mixed lymphocyte reaction (GvH or HvG direction).

The CDR3 coding sequence is TGTGCCAGCAGTTATATTGGAGGGCCTATGTACGAGCAGTACTTC. Translating it yields CASSYIGGPMYEQYF. The chain has TRBV6-5 and TRBJ2-7; D might be TRBD2 (6 bases). The CDR3 is 15 amino acids. From germline, CDR1 is MNHEY and CDR2 SVGAGI. Trimming removed 3 bases from V and 4 bases from J, with 16 bases in between.